The rows below give T cell receptor beta chains drawn from one sample of a study of siplizumab effects on memory and regulatory T cells. Profiled with immunoSEQ multiplex PCR; TCRdb holds only in-frame clones, not every one. This sample has some 120,000 clones; less than 95% occur once, and the top ten carry roughly 1.7%. The sample comprised non-Treg CD4+ T cells sorted from blood. All receptors derive from a human donor in good health. CDR3s include the opening cysteine and the closing phenylalanine or tryptophan. D genes are given only for firm matches. The size field is filled for only some rows; it gives once, few, many or a size class.

v_gene	abundance	d_gene	j_gene	CDR3aa	CDR3nt
TRBV5-1	-	-	TRBJ2-5	CASSYMGGETQYF	TGCGCCAGCAGCTATATGGGAGGAGAGACCCAGTACTTC
TRBV27	-	-	TRBJ2-2	CASSFSGANTGELFF	TGTGCCAGCAGTTTCTCCGGGGCGAACACCGGGGAGCTGTTTTTT
TRBV6-5	-	-	TRBJ2-7	CASSYSITGPYEQYF	TGTGCCAGCAGTTACTCTATCACAGGACCCTACGAGCAGTACTTC
TRBV25-1	-	TRBD1	TRBJ1-1	CASSVIDRDTEAFF	TGTGCCAGCAGTGTAATAGACAGGGACACTGAAGCTTTCTTT
TRBV7-9	-	TRBD2	TRBJ2-7	CASSLRLAGGEEQYF	TGTGCCAGCAGCTTGCGTCTAGCGGGAGGGGAAGAGCAGTACTTC
TRBV14	-	-	TRBJ1-6	CASSPRQDSPLHF	TGTGCCAGCAGCCCGAGACAGGACTCACCCCTCCACTTT
TRBV7-9	-	TRBD2	TRBJ2-2	CASSSGLAGVTGELFF	TGTGCCAGCAGCTCCGGACTAGCGGGAGTCACCGGGGAGCTGTTTTTT
TRBV10-3	-	-	TRBJ1-3	CAISELQARGSGNTIYF	TGTGCCATCAGTGAGCTACAGGCCCGAGGCTCTGGAAACACCATATATTTT
TRBV11-2	-	-	TRBJ2-7	CASSLGFSSDEQYF	TGTGCCAGCAGCTTAGGTTTTAGTAGCGACGAGCAGTACTTC
TRBV5-1	-	TRBD1	TRBJ2-3	CASSFRQGVGDTQYF	TGCGCCAGCAGCTTTCGACAGGGGGTGGGTGATACGCAGTATTTT
TRBV7-9	-	TRBD2	TRBJ2-1	CASSPRLAGGYNEQFF	TGTGCCAGCAGCCCCCGACTAGCGGGGGGGTACAATGAGCAGTTCTTC
TRBV29-1	-	TRBD1	TRBJ1-1	CSVERNGVGTGAEAFF	TGCAGCGTTGAGAGGAACGGAGTGGGGACAGGGGCTGAAGCTTTCTTT
TRBV5-1	-	TRBD2	TRBJ2-7	CASSYEFGSGGAHEQYF	TGCGCCAGCAGCTATGAATTCGGTAGCGGGGGTGCCCACGAGCAGTACTTC
TRBV30	-	-	TRBJ1-4	CAWSAGREKLFF	TGTGCCTGGTCGGCGGGCCGGGAAAAACTGTTTTTT
TRBV27	-	-	TRBJ2-5	CASSSPQGTQYF	TGTGCCAGCAGTTCCCCCCAAGGGACCCAGTACTTC
TRBV7-8	-	-	TRBJ2-1	CASSYMLAGNEQFF	TGTGCCAGCAGCTACATGTTGGCGGGGAATGAGCAGTTCTTC
TRBV5-5	-	TRBD2	TRBJ2-3	CASSSGGGADTQYF	TGTGCCAGCAGCTCCGGGGGAGGGGCAGATACGCAGTATTTT
TRBV7-9	-	-	TRBJ1-1	CASSVEIAVEAFF	TGTGCCAGCAGTGTTGAAATTGCGGTTGAAGCTTTCTTT
TRBV15	-	-	TRBJ2-1	CATSREGPGQLGEQFF	TGTGCCACCAGCAGAGAGGGTCCAGGACAGCTTGGTGAGCAGTTCTTC
TRBV6-5	-	-	TRBJ2-6	CASQDSGANVLTF	TGTGCCAGCCAAGACTCTGGGGCCAACGTCCTGACTTTC
TRBV10-3	-	TRBD1	TRBJ2-7	CAISEPDRAPYYEQYF	TGTGCCATCAGTGAGCCTGACAGGGCCCCGTACTACGAGCAGTACTTC
TRBV2	-	TRBD2	TRBJ2-1	CASSPSGSFNEQFF	TGTGCCAGCAGCCCTAGCGGGAGCTTCAATGAGCAGTTCTTC
TRBV11-1	-	-	TRBJ1-1	CASRPDDSRDNPEAFF	TGTGCCAGCAGGCCGGACGATTCCAGAGATAACCCTGAAGCTTTCTTT
TRBV11-2	-	-	TRBJ1-5	CASSLFSSQPQHF	TGTGCCAGCAGCTTATTTTCCAGTCAGCCCCAGCATTTT
TRBV5-6	-	TRBD1	TRBJ1-2	CASSLRQGTAVRGYTF	TGTGCCAGCAGCCTACGACAGGGTACCGCTGTGAGGGGCTACACCTTC
TRBV19	-	-	TRBJ2-2	CASSTPWGRDTGELFF	TGTGCCAGTAGTACCCCTTGGGGTCGCGACACCGGGGAGCTGTTTTTT
TRBV12-5	-	TRBD1	TRBJ1-4	CASGLGKWTGVESEKLFF	TGTGCTAGTGGTTTGGGGAAGTGGACAGGGGTCGAGAGTGAAAAACTGTTTTTT
TRBV10-2	-	-	TRBJ1-2	CASSEFRQYSGYTF	TGCGCCAGCAGTGAGTTTAGACAGTATTCCGGCTACACCTTC
TRBV15	-	TRBD1	TRBJ1-4	CATTVGTVIEKLFF	TGTGCCACCACCGTCGGGACAGTCATCGAAAAACTGTTTTTT
TRBV5-1	-	-	TRBJ2-3	CASSPGQGIPDTQYF	TGCGCCAGCAGCCCTGGGCAGGGGATCCCAGATACGCAGTATTTT
TRBV18	-	-	TRBJ1-3	CASSPGRHSGNTIYF	TGTGCCAGCTCACCGGGACGTCACTCTGGAAACACCATATATTTT
TRBV6-1	-	-	TRBJ2-7	CASSRGDSRNEQYF	TGTGCCAGCAGTCGGGGGGACAGCCGAAACGAGCAGTACTTC
TRBV5-1	-	TRBD1	TRBJ1-2	CASSLEGQGHYGYTF	TGCGCCAGCAGCTTGGAAGGACAGGGGCACTATGGCTACACCTTC
TRBV18	-	-	TRBJ2-7	CASSPRGSSYEQYF	TGTGCCAGCTCACCGAGAGGGAGCTCCTACGAGCAGTACTTC
TRBV19	-	-	TRBJ1-4	CASSFTGTRGEKLFF	TGTGCCAGTAGTTTTACCGGGACAAGGGGGGAAAAACTGTTTTTT
TRBV9	-	TRBD2	TRBJ2-2	CASSGRQASGDTGELFF	TGTGCCAGCAGCGGTCGGCAAGCTAGCGGGGACACCGGGGAGCTGTTTTTT
TRBV18	-	TRBD1	TRBJ2-3	CASSSTGTVTDTQYF	TGTGCCAGCTCATCAACCGGGACAGTCACAGATACGCAGTATTTT
TRBV19	-	TRBD1	TRBJ1-1	CASSAGQAYTEAFF	TGTGCCAGTAGTGCGGGACAGGCGTACACTGAAGCTTTCTTT
TRBV2	-	TRBD1	TRBJ1-1	CASTQQGARTEAFF	TGTGCCAGCACTCAACAGGGGGCGCGCACTGAAGCTTTCTTT
TRBV6-1	-	TRBD2	TRBJ2-2	CASSRGLAGVGELFF	TGTGCCAGCAGTCGGGGACTAGCGGGGGTCGGGGAGCTGTTTTTT
TRBV10-3	-	-	TRBJ2-5	CAISDARREQETQYF	TGTGCCATCAGTGACGCACGACGGGAACAAGAGACCCAGTACTTC
TRBV27	-	TRBD1	TRBJ2-3	CASRATGLTDTQYF	TGTGCCAGCAGAGCGACAGGGCTCACAGATACGCAGTATTTT
TRBV5-1	-	-	TRBJ2-5	CASSLAPGRTFQETQYF	TGCGCCAGCAGCTTAGCCCCAGGGCGGACCTTCCAAGAGACCCAGTACTTC
TRBV11-2	-	-	TRBJ2-3	CASSLVSGSTDTQYF	TGTGCCAGCAGCTTAGTGTCCGGGAGCACAGATACGCAGTATTTT
TRBV27	-	-	TRBJ2-4	CASSLSMGGYGIQYF	TGTGCCAGCAGCTTAAGTATGGGGGGATATGGCATTCAGTACTTC
TRBV2	-	TRBD1	TRBJ1-2	CASRHNRDRLIRNYGYTF	TGTGCCAGCAGACACAATCGGGACAGACTTATACGAAACTATGGCTACACCTTC
TRBV5-1	-	TRBD1	TRBJ2-7	CASSLLGQETHEQYF	TGCGCCAGCAGCTTACTGGGACAGGAGACCCACGAGCAGTACTTC
TRBV4-2	-	-	TRBJ1-2	CASSQEPGVFLGYTF	TGTGCCAGCAGCCAAGAACCAGGGGTTTTCCTTGGCTACACCTTC
TRBV7-9	once	-	TRBJ1-2	CASSFWDKVSGYTF	TGTGCCAGCAGCTTTTGGGACAAGGTCTCTGGCTACACCTTC
TRBV4-1	-	TRBD2	TRBJ2-1	CASSSRLAGLSYNEQFF	TGCGCCAGCAGCTCCCGACTAGCGGGATTGTCCTACAATGAGCAGTTCTTC
TRBV18	-	-	TRBJ2-5	CASSPLEEVETQYF	TGTGCCAGCTCGCCGTTAGAGGAGGTGGAGACCCAGTACTTC
TRBV4-2	once	TRBD1	TRBJ2-7	CASSQDLGQDYEQYF	TGTGCCAGCAGCCAAGATTTAGGACAGGACTACGAGCAGTACTTC
TRBV27	-	-	TRBJ1-2	CASSLQGTNYGYTF	TGTGCCAGCAGTTTACAGGGAACGAACTATGGCTACACCTTC
TRBV18	-	-	TRBJ1-2	CASSPPGQGGGNGYTF	TGTGCCAGCTCACCACCGGGTCAGGGTGGAGGTAATGGCTACACCTTC
TRBV2	-	TRBD2	TRBJ2-7	CASSLAGAKYEQYF	TGTGCCAGCAGCCTAGCGGGAGCTAAGTACGAGCAGTACTTC
TRBV6-5	once	TRBD1	TRBJ1-6	CASSYRGGNSPLHF	TGTGCCAGCAGTTACAGAGGGGGCAATTCACCCCTCCACTTT
TRBV6-4	-	TRBD2	TRBJ2-2	CASSEQAGGGIGELFF	TGTGCCAGCAGTGAACAAGCGGGAGGAGGGATCGGGGAGCTGTTTTTT
TRBV5-8	-	-	TRBJ1-2	CASSLQGYYGYTF	TGTGCCAGCAGCTTGCAGGGCTACTATGGCTACACCTTC
TRBV6-5	-	TRBD1	TRBJ1-2	CASSYSGTGTYGYTF	TGTGCCAGCAGTTATTCCGGGACAGGGACCTATGGCTACACCTTC